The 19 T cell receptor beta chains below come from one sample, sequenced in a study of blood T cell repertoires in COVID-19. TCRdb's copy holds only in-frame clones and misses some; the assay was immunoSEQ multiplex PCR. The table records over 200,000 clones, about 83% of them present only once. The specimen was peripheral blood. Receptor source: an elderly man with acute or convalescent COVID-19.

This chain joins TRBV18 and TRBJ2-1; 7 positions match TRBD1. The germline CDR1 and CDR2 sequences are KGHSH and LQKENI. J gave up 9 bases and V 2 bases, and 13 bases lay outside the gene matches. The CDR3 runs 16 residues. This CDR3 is CASSPGRDREATEQFF. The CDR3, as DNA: TGTGCCAGCTCACCAGGAAGGGACAGAGAGGCCACTGAGCAGTTCTTC.

The CDR3, as DNA: TGTGCCAGCTCACCAATCCAGGGGTCCTCGCAGCCCCAGCATTTT. This sequence encodes CASSPIQGSSQPQHF. The chain carries TRBV18 and TRBJ1-5; possible D gene TRBD1, 6 bases. From germline, CDR1 is KGHSH and CDR2 LQKENI. The CDR3 runs 15 residues. V was trimmed by 2 bases and J by 7 bases, leaving 15 bases between them.

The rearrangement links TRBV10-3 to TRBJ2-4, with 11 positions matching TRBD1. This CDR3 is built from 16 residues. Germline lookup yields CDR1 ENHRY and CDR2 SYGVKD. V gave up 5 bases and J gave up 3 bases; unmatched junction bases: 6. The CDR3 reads CAISTGTGGVKNIQYF. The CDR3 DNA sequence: TGTGCCATCAGTACCGGGACAGGGGGAGTCAAAAACATTCAGTACTTC.

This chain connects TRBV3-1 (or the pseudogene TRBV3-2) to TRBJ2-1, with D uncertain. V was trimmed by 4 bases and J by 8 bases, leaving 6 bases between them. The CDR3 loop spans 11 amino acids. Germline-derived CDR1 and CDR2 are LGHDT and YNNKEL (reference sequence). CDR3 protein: CASSLSDEQFF. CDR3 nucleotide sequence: TGTGCCAGCAGCCTAAGCGATGAGCAGTTCTTC.

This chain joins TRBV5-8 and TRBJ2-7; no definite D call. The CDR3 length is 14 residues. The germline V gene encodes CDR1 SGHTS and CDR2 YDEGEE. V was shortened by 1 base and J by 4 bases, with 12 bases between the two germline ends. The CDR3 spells CASSLRTPPYEQYF. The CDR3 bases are TGTGCCAGCAGCTTGAGAACACCCCCGTACGAGCAGTACTTC.

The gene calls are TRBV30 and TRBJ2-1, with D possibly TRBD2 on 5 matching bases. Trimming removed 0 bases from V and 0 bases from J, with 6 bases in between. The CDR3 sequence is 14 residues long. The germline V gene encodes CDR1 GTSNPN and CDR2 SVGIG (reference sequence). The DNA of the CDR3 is TGTGCCTGGAGTGTAAGCGGCTCCTACAATGAGCAGTTCTTC. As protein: CAWSVSGSYNEQFF.

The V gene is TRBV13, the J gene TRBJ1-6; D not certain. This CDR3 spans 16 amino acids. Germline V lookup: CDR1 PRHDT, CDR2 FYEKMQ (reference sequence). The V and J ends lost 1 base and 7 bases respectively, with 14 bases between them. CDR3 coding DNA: TGTGCCAGCAGCTTAGATTACGGCCTCGGGAATTCACCCCTCCACTTT. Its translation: CASSLDYGLGNSPLHF.

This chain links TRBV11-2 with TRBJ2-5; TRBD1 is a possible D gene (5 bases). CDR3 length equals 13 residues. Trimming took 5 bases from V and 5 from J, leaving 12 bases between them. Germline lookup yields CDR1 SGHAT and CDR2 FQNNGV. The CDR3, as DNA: TGTGCCAGCAGCCCAGGGTTCGCGGAGACCCAGTACTTC. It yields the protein CASSPGFAETQYF. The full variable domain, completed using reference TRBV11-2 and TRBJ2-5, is EAGVAQSPRYKIIEKRQSVAFWCNPISGHATLYWYQQILGQGPKLLIQFQNNGVVDDSQLPKDRFSAERLKGVDSTLKIQPAKLEDSAVYLCASSPGFAETQYFGPGTRLLVL.

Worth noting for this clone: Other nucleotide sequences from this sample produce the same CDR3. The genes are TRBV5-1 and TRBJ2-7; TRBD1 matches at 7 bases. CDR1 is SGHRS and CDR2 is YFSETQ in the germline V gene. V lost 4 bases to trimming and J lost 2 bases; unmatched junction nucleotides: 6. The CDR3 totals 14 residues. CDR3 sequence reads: CASSTGQVPYEQYF. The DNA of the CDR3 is TGCGCCAGCAGCACCGGACAGGTCCCCTACGAGCAGTACTTC.

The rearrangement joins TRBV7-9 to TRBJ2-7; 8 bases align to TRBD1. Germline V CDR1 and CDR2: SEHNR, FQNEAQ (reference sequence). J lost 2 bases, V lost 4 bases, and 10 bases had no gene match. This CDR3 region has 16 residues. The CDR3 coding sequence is TGTGCCAGCAGCTCGGACAGGGTAAAAGGTCCCTACGAGCAGTACTTC. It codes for CASSSDRVKGPYEQYF.

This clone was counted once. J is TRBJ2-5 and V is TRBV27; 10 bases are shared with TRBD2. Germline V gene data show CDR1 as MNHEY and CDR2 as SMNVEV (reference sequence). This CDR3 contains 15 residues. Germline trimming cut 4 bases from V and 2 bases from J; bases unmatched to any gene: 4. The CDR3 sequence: CASSSSGGPQETQYF. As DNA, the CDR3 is TGTGCCAGCAGTTCTAGCGGGGGCCCACAAGAGACCCAGTACTTC.

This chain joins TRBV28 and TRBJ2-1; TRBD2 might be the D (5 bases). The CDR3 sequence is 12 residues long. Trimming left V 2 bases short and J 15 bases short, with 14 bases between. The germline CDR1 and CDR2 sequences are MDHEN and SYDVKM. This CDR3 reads CASSLVGLKRFF. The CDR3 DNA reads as TGTGCCAGCAGTTTAGTCGGACTCAAACGGTTCTTC.

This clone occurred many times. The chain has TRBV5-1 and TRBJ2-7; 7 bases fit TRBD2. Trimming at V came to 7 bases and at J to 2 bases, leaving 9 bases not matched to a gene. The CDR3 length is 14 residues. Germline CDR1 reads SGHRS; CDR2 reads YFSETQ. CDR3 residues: CASRRGVGAYEQYF. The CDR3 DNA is TGCGCCAGCCGCCGGGGGGTGGGAGCCTACGAGCAGTACTTC. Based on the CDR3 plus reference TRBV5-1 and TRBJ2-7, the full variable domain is KAGVTQTPRYLIKTRGQQVTLSCSPISGHRSVSWYQQTPGQGLQFLFEYFSETQRNKGNFPGRFSGRQFSNSRSEMNVSTLELGDSALYLCASRRGVGAYEQYFGPGTRLTVT.

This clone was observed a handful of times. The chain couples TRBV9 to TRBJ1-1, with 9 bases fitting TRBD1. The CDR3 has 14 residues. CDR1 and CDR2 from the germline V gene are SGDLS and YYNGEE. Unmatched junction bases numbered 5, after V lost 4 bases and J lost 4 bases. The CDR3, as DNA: TGTGCCAGCAGCCCACAGGGGGCAGGCACTGAAGCTTTCTTT. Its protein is CASSPQGAGTEAFF.

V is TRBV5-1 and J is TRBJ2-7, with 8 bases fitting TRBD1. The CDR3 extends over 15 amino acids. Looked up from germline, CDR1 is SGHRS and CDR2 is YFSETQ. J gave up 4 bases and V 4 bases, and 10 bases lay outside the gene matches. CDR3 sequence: CASSNRLQGAYEQYF. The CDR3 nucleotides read TGCGCCAGCAGCAACAGATTGCAGGGGGCTTACGAGCAGTACTTC.

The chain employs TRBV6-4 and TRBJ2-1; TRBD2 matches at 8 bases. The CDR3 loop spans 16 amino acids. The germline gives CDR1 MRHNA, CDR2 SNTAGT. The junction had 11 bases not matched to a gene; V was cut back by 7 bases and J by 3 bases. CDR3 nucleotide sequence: TGTGCCAGCATCCTAACCGGGGGGGCTAACTACAATGAGCAGTTCTTC. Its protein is CASILTGGANYNEQFF.

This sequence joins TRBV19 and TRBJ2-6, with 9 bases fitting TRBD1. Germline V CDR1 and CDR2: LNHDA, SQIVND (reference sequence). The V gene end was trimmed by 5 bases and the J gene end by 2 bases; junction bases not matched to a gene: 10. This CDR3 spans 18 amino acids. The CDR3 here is CASSLAGQGLAGANVLTF. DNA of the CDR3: TGTGCCAGTAGTCTCGCGGGACAGGGCTTGGCTGGGGCCAACGTCCTGACTTTC.

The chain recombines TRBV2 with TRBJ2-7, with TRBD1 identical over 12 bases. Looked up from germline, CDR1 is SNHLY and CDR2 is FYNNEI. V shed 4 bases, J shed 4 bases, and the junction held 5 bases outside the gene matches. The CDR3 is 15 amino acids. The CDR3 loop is CASSARDRGRYEQYF. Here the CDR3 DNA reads TGTGCCAGCAGTGCCCGGGACAGGGGGCGGTACGAGCAGTACTTC.

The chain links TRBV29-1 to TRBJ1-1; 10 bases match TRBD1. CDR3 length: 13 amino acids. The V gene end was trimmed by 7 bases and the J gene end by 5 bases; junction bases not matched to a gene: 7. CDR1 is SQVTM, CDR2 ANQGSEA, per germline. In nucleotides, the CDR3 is TGCAGCGCCCCGCGGACAGGGGGTACTGAAGCTTTCTTT. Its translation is CSAPRTGGTEAFF. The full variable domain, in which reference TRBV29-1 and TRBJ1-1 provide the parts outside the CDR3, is SAVISQKPSRDICQRGTSLTIQCQVDSQVTMMFWYRQQPGQSLTLIATANQGSEATYESGFVIDKFPISRPNLTFSTLTVSNMSPEDSSIYLCSAPRTGGTEAFFGQGTRLTVV.